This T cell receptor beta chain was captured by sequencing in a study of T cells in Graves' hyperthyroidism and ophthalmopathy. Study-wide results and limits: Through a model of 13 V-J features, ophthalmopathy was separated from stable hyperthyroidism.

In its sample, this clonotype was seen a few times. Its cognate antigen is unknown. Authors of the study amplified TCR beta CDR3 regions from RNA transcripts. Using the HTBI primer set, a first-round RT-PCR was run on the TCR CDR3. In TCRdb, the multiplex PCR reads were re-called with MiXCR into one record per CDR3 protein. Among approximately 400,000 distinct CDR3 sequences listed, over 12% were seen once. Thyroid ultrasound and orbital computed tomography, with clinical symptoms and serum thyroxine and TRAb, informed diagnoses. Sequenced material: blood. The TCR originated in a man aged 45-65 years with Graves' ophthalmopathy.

The CDR3 bases are TGCAGTGCTAGGGACAGTTCGAACACCGGGGAGCTGTTTTTT. This gives the protein CSARDSSNTGELFF. The rearrangement uses TRBV20-1 and TRBJ2-2, with D maybe TRBD1 (6 bases). The germline gives CDR1 DFQATT, CDR2 SNEGSKA (reference sequence). V gave up 3 bases and J gave up 0 bases, with 8 bases separating them. There are 14 residues in the CDR3.